Included here is one TCR beta chain sequence, with context. Its cognate antigen is unknown. The record originates from a study of cytomegalovirus exposure and HLA in healthy donors. About the study: From donors who were HLA-typed, an early data release held about 89 million unique TCRs. Among 398 genotyped donors, around 77% fell in the Caucasian-associated ancestry cluster. Regarding the study as a whole: Immune exposure information available was restricted to CMV serostatus. Likely technical artifact: a cluster of highly shared sequence variants.

The length of the CDR3 is 16 residues. Germline V gene data show CDR1 as MDHEN and CDR2 as SYDVKM. V gave up 6 bases and J gave up 4 bases; unmatched junction bases: 4. The PCR was carried out with 60 Vbeta primers and 13 Jbeta primers. Here immunoSEQ multiplex PCR was the method, and the copy in TCRdb shows in-frame clones only, minus some. This table has 150,000 to 200,000 clones, around 90% appearing once. The receptor was derived from a boy aged 2 to 10 in good health and CMV-seronegative. Sequencing was performed on PBMCs. The chain carries TRBV28 and TRBJ2-1; 15 bases are a match to TRBD2. The CDR3 nucleotides are TGTGCCAGCAGCCCTGGGACTAGCGGGAGGTACAATGAGCAGTTCTTC. Its translation is CASSPGTSGRYNEQFF.